These T cell receptor beta chains were read from a single sample in a study of graft-versus-host responses after intestinal transplantation. The method was immunoSEQ multiplex PCR; TCRdb's version includes in-frame clones alone and lacks a portion of them. The data hold about 17,000 clones, with roughly 79% observed a single time. Material: ileum tissue, obtained about 460 days after intestinal transplant. Receptor source: a human patient who received an intestinal transplant, so some T cells may come from the graft donor. Both conserved end residues are part of each CDR3. A D gene is named only where the DNA matches it firmly. For some rows the clone size is stated as once, few or many, or as a class when expanded; others skip it.

abundance | j_gene | d_gene | v_gene | CDR3aa | CDR3nt
NA | TRBJ1-2 | NA | TRBV7-2 | CASSYVGRNYGYTF | TGTGCCAGCTCCTATGTCGGCAGGAACTATGGCTACACCTTC
NA | TRBJ2-3 | TRBD2 | TRBV7-3 | CASSLGTSGGGDTQYF | TGTGCCAGCAGCTTAGGGACTAGCGGGGGTGGGGATACGCAGTATTTT
NA | TRBJ1-1 | NA | TRBV11-1 | CASSRHQNTEAFF | TGTGCCAGCAGCCGTCATCAGAACACTGAAGCTTTCTTT
NA | TRBJ2-3 | NA | TRBV18 | CASSSQGTDTQYF | TGTGCCAGCTCATCACAGGGAACAGATACGCAGTATTTT
NA | TRBJ2-7 | TRBD2 | TRBV4-2 | CASSPGLADYYEQYF | TGTGCCAGCAGCCCGGGACTAGCGGACTATTACGAGCAGTACTTC
NA | TRBJ2-7 | TRBD2 | TRBV11-2 | CASSQGLAGGGEQYF | TGTGCCAGCAGCCAGGGACTAGCGGGAGGAGGCGAGCAGTACTTC
NA | TRBJ1-3 | NA | TRBV10-3 | CAIMAASGNTIYF | TGTGCCATCATGGCAGCCTCTGGAAACACCATATATTTT
NA | TRBJ1-4 | TRBD1 | TRBV2 | CASKQGTDNEKLFF | TGTGCCAGCAAACAGGGGACCGATAATGAAAAACTGTTTTTT
few | TRBJ1-2 | NA | TRBV19 | CASKGYTF | TGTGCCAGTAAGGGCTACACCTTC
NA | TRBJ1-2 | NA | TRBV6-5 | CASSYGSGYTF | TGTGCCAGCAGTTATGGGTCTGGCTACACCTTC
few | TRBJ1-1 | NA | TRBV19 | CASSRGTEAFF | TGTGCCAGTAGTCGGGGCACTGAAGCTTTCTTT
NA | TRBJ1-2 | TRBD1 | TRBV4-1 | CASSLTTGVWVYGYTF | TGCGCCAGCAGCCTAACCACAGGGGTCTGGGTCTATGGCTACACCTTC
NA | TRBJ2-7 | NA | TRBV6-5 | CASRGRTESYEQYF | TGTGCCAGCAGGGGAAGGACGGAATCCTACGAGCAGTACTTC
NA | TRBJ2-5 | NA | TRBV5-1 | CASTVDSPETQYF | TGCGCCTCCACTGTCGACAGTCCGGAGACCCAGTACTTC
few | TRBJ1-1 | NA | TRBV7-2 | CASSFQDMNTEAFF | TGTGCCAGCAGCTTCCAGGACATGAACACTGAAGCTTTCTTT
NA | TRBJ2-7 | NA | TRBV11-2 | CASSLVWTSFYEQYF | TGTGCCAGCAGCTTAGTATGGACAAGTTTCTACGAGCAGTACTTC
once | TRBJ2-5 | TRBD2 | TRBV11-3 | CASSVGGSSGGEETQYF | TGTGCCAGCAGCGTAGGCGGTTCGAGCGGGGGGGAAGAGACCCAGTACTTC
once | TRBJ2-6 | NA | TRBV9 | CASSDPGGSGANVLTF | TGTGCCAGCAGCGACCCGGGTGGTTCTGGGGCCAACGTCCTGACTTTC
NA | TRBJ2-5 | NA | TRBV5-6 | CASKDWWGETQYF | TGTGCCAGCAAAGACTGGTGGGGGGAGACCCAGTACTTC
NA | TRBJ2-2 | NA | TRBV5-6 | CASSSPTGQNTGELFF | TGTGCCAGCAGCTCCCCGACAGGCCAAAACACCGGGGAGCTGTTTTTT
NA | TRBJ1-5 | NA | TRBV10-2 | CASTEGGIKPQHF | TGCGCCAGCACCGAAGGGGGAATTAAGCCCCAGCATTTT
NA | TRBJ2-2 | NA | TRBV6-1 | CASSAGFDGELFF | TGTGCCAGCAGTGCAGGGTTCGACGGGGAGCTGTTTTTT
NA | TRBJ2-3 | NA | TRBV11-3 | CASSLGATPQYF | TGTGCCAGCAGCTTAGGGGCCACCCCGCAGTATTTT
NA | TRBJ1-5 | NA | TRBV7-8 | CASSLGQQPQHF | TGTGCCAGCAGCTTAGGGCAACAGCCCCAGCATTTT
NA | TRBJ2-7 | TRBD2 | TRBV19 | CASSGRAPYEQYF | TGTGCCAGTAGCGGGAGGGCCCCCTACGAGCAGTACTTC
NA | TRBJ1-3 | TRBD1 | TRBV7-8 | CASSSGQPFSGNTIYF | TGTGCCAGCAGCTCGGGACAGCCGTTCTCTGGAAACACCATATATTTT
NA | TRBJ1-3 | NA | TRBV6-5 | CASSTLISGNTIYF | TGTGCCAGCAGTACATTGATCTCTGGAAACACCATATATTTT
NA | TRBJ2-7 | NA | TRBV20-1 | CSAPRGYEQYF | TGCAGTGCTCCCCGAGGGTACGAGCAGTACTTC
NA | TRBJ2-7 | NA | TRBV6-1 | CASSGTGASYEQYF | TGTGCCAGCAGTGGTACCGGGGCCTCCTACGAGCAGTACTTC
NA | TRBJ1-3 | NA | TRBV9 | CASSGGREVSGNTIYF | TGTGCCAGCAGCGGGGGACGGGAGGTCTCTGGAAACACCATATATTTT
few | TRBJ2-1 | TRBD2 | TRBV7-6 | CASGAYSGGSYNEQFF | TGTGCCAGCGGGGCTTATAGCGGGGGCTCCTACAATGAGCAGTTCTTC
NA | TRBJ1-4 | NA | TRBV7-9 | CASSLGGQFNEKLFF | TGTGCCAGCAGCCTTGGGGGACAATTTAATGAAAAACTGTTTTTT
NA | TRBJ2-1 | NA | TRBV7-6 | CASSLGVAVPYNEQFF | TGTGCCAGCAGCTTAGGGGTGGCGGTTCCCTACAATGAGCAGTTCTTC
NA | TRBJ2-7 | NA | TRBV18 | CASSLGVDYEQYF | TGTGCCAGCTCACTGGGAGTCGACTACGAGCAGTACTTC
NA | TRBJ2-5 | NA | TRBV5-1 | CASSFSSGRQETQYF | TGCGCCAGCAGTTTTTCATCGGGCCGACAAGAGACCCAGTACTTC
NA | TRBJ2-7 | TRBD2 | TRBV14 | CASSSLRLAVEQYF | TGTGCCAGCAGTTCGCTCCGACTAGCGGTCGAGCAGTACTTC
NA | TRBJ2-7 | NA | TRBV29-1 | CSVEGSSSYEQYF | TGCAGCGTTGAGGGCAGTTCCTCCTACGAGCAGTACTTC
NA | TRBJ2-3 | NA | TRBV4-2 | CASSQGRGGTDTQYF | TGTGCCAGCAGCCAAGGCCGTGGCGGGACAGATACGCAGTATTTT
NA | TRBJ1-1 | TRBD1 | TRBV7-6 | CASSPGGGGMGNTEAFF | TGTGCCAGCAGCCCAGGGGGCGGGGGTATGGGAAACACTGAAGCTTTCTTT
NA | TRBJ2-3 | TRBD2 | TRBV5-1 | CASSPTTGLAGGTDTQYF | TGCGCCAGCAGCCCAACCACCGGACTAGCGGGGGGAACAGATACGCAGTATTTT
once | TRBJ2-7 | TRBD1 | TRBV6-1 | CASSLPGQGRYEQYF | TGTGCCAGCAGTCTCCCGGGACAGGGCCGCTACGAGCAGTACTTC
once | TRBJ1-2 | NA | TRBV6-6 | CASSHTGRANCGYTF | TGTGCCAGCAGTCATACAGGGAGAGCTAACTGTGGCTACACCTTC
NA | TRBJ1-5 | TRBD1 | TRBV19 | CASSPSTGVAQPQHF | TGTGCCAGTAGCCCTTCGACAGGGGTGGCGCAGCCCCAGCATTTT
NA | TRBJ2-5 | NA | TRBV5-1 | CASSLQETQYF | TGCGCCAGCAGCTTACAAGAGACCCAGTACTTC
NA | TRBJ2-7 | NA | TRBV4-1 | CASSPRDWTYEQYF | TGTGCCAGCAGCCCCCGGGACTGGACCTACGAGCAGTACTTC
NA | TRBJ2-1 | NA | TRBV5-6 | CASTWGELGEQFF | TGTGCCAGCACCTGGGGTGAGTTAGGGGAGCAGTTCTTC
NA | TRBJ2-5 | NA | TRBV5-1 | CASSLKGPSAETQYF | TGCGCCAGCAGCTTGAAGGGACCCTCGGCGGAGACCCAGTACTTC
few | TRBJ1-1 | NA | TRBV6-5 | CASSYGPEAFF | TGTGCCAGCAGTTACGGCCCTGAAGCTTTCTTT
NA | TRBJ1-2 | NA | TRBV5-6 | CASSLGAPHYGYTF | TGTGCCAGCAGCTTGGGGGCCCCACACTATGGCTACACCTTC
few | TRBJ1-1 | TRBD1 | TRBV5-1 | CASSLGGQVLEAFF | TGCGCCAGCAGCTTGGGGGGACAGGTTTTGGAAGCTTTCTTT
few | TRBJ1-1 | NA | TRBV5-1 | CASSRGMNTEAFF | TGCGCCAGCAGCCGGGGAATGAACACTGAAGCTTTCTTT
few | TRBJ1-2 | TRBD1 | TRBV7-9 | CASRGQGGYGYTF | TGTGCCAGTAGAGGACAGGGGGGCTACGGCTACACCTTC
NA | TRBJ1-2 | NA | TRBV6-1 | CASSEPALHGYTF | TGTGCCAGCAGCGAACCCGCTTTGCATGGCTACACCTTC
NA | TRBJ1-5 | TRBD1 | TRBV18 | CASSTGGNQPQHF | TGTGCCAGCTCCACAGGGGGTAATCAGCCCCAGCATTTT